A selection of T cell receptor beta chains follows, all from one sample in a study of T cell responses to AZD1222 COVID-19 vaccine. Clones were read by immunoSEQ multiplex PCR, and TCRdb kept only the in-frame ones, dropping some. The data contain tens of thousands of clones, approximately 85% of them singletons. The sample here was peripheral blood, taken 28 days after the second AZD1222 dose. These receptors all come from an adult who received the AZD1222 COVID-19 vaccine. The CDR3 runs from the conserved cysteine through the conserved F or W. A D gene is named only where the DNA matches it firmly. Some rows mark clone size as missing; the rest say once, few, many or name a class of expanded clone.

D,J,V,size,CDR3,DNA
TRBD1,TRBJ1-4,TRBV4-2,-,CASSQGDRDDEKLFF,TGTGCCAGCAGCCAAGGGGACAGGGATGATGAAAAACTGTTTTTT
TRBD1,TRBJ1-2,TRBV18,-,CASSPGQGSGYTF,TGTGCCAGCTCACCAGGACAGGGCTCTGGCTACACCTTC
-,TRBJ1-3,TRBV5-1,-,CASSLVGASSGNTIYF,TGCGCCAGCAGCTTGGTGGGGGCCAGCTCTGGAAACACCATATATTTT
TRBD1,TRBJ2-1,TRBV24-1,-,CATGDRGGNEQFF,TGTGCCACCGGGGACAGGGGTGGGAATGAGCAGTTCTTC
-,TRBJ2-5,TRBV6-5,-,CASSYRDQETQYF,TGTGCCAGCAGTTACAGAGACCAAGAGACCCAGTACTTC
TRBD2,TRBJ2-1,TRBV28,-,CASSLYSGRAYDEQFF,TGTGCCAGCAGTCTTTATAGCGGGAGGGCCTATGATGAGCAGTTCTTC
-,TRBJ1-1,TRBV3-1/TRBV3-2,-,CASSQSTGTEAFF,TGTGCCAGCAGCCAATCCACGGGGACTGAAGCTTTCTTT
TRBD1,TRBJ1-2,TRBV30,-,CAWSYGTGFGYTF,TGTGCCTGGAGTTACGGGACAGGGTTTGGCTACACCTTC
-,TRBJ1-1,TRBV5-1,-,CASRSRGDSNTEAFF,TGCGCCAGCCGATCTCGTGGGGACTCGAACACTGAAGCTTTCTTT
TRBD1,TRBJ1-5,TRBV19,-,CASTTRDRGGDQPQHF,TGTGCCAGCACAACAAGGGACAGGGGAGGAGATCAGCCCCAGCATTTT
TRBD1,TRBJ1-1,TRBV30,-,CAWSTGGRNTEAFF,TGTGCCTGGTCCACAGGGGGGAGAAACACTGAAGCTTTCTTT
-,TRBJ1-1,TRBV5-1,-,CASNQLGDTEAFF,TGCGCCAGCAACCAGCTAGGCGACACTGAAGCTTTCTTT
-,TRBJ1-1,TRBV5-8,-,CASSSYSPGDTEAFF,TGTGCCAGCAGCTCCTACTCCCCAGGGGACACTGAAGCTTTCTTT
-,TRBJ1-2,TRBV25-1,once,CASMDSLNYGYTF,TGTGCCAGCATGGACAGCCTAAACTATGGCTACACCTTC
-,TRBJ1-3,TRBV28,few,CASRPPGSSGNTIYF,TGTGCCAGCAGACCCCCGGGTAGCTCTGGAAACACCATATATTTT
TRBD1,TRBJ1-6,TRBV30,-,CAWSRMGTENSPLHF,TGTGCCTGGAGTAGGATGGGGACAGAAAATTCACCCCTCCACTTT
-,TRBJ2-2,TRBV10-1,-,CASSEGDANTGELFF,TGCGCCAGCAGTGAAGGGGACGCGAACACCGGGGAGCTGTTTTTT
-,TRBJ1-1,TRBV7-9,-,CASSRVGNTEAFF,TGTGCCAGCAGCCGAGTGGGGAACACTGAAGCTTTCTTT
-,TRBJ2-3,TRBV6-5,-,CASSYLPSTDTQYF,TGTGCCAGCAGTTACCTCCCAAGCACAGATACGCAGTATTTT
TRBD2,TRBJ2-1,TRBV4-3,-,CASSQSGLADPVGEQFF,TGCGCCAGCAGCCAATCTGGACTAGCGGACCCTGTGGGTGAGCAGTTCTTC
-,TRBJ2-5,TRBV5-5,-,CASSLGTGVIETQYF,TGTGCCAGCAGCTTGGGGACCGGCGTTATAGAGACCCAGTACTTC
TRBD1,TRBJ2-7,TRBV27,-,CASTGSSGTAIYEQYF,TGTGCCTCAACAGGGAGCTCCGGGACAGCCATCTACGAGCAGTACTTC